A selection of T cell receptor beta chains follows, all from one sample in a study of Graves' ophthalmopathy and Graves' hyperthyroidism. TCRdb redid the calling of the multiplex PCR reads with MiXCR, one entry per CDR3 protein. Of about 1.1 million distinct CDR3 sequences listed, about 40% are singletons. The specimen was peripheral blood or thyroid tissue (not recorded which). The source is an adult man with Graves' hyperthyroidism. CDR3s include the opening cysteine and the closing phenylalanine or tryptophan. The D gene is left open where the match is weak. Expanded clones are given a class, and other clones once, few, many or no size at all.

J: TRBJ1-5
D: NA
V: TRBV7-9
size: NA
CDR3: CASSPTGQVNQPQHF
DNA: TGTGCCAGCAGCCCCACAGGGCAGGTCAATCAGCCCCAGCATTTT

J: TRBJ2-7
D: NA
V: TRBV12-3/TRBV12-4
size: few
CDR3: CASSLLSGINEQYF
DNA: TGTGCCAGCAGTTTACTTTCAGGGATAAACGAGCAGTACTTC

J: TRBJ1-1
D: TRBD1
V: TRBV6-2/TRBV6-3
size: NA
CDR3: CASIPHPQGVNTEAFF
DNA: TGTGCCAGCATTCCCCACCCCCAGGGGGTGAACACTGAAGCTTTCTTT

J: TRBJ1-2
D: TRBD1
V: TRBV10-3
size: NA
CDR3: CAIRGGQGLYGYTF
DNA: TGTGCCATCAGGGGAGGACAGGGACTCTATGGCTACACCTTC

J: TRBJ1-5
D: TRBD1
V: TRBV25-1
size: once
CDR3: CASSESEGADSQPQHF
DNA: TGTGCCAGCAGTGAATCGGAGGGGGCGGACAGTCAGCCCCAGCATTTT

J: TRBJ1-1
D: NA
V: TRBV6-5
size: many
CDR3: CASSYSVAMNTEAFF
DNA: TGTGCCAGCAGTTACTCGGTTGCTATGAACACTGAAGCTTTCTTT

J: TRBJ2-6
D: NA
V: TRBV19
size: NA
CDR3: CATRATGANVLTF
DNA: TGTGCCACAAGGGCAACAGGGGCCAACGTCCTGACTTTC

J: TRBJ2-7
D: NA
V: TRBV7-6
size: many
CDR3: CASSLRVLGFEQYF
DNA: TGTGCCAGCAGCTTAAGGGTCTTGGGTTTTGAGCAGTACTTC

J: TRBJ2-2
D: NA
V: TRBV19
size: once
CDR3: CASSMPREGTGELFF
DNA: TGTGCCAGTAGTATGCCCAGGGAAGGAACCGGGGAGCTGTTTTTT

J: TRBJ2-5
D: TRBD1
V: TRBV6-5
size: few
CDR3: CASSRRQGGSKTQYF
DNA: TGTGCCAGCAGTCGACGACAGGGGGGTAGCAAGACCCAGTACTTC

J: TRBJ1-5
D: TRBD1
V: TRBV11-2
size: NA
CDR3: CASSTPRGQGVDSNQPQHF
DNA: TGTGCCAGCAGCACCCCTAGGGGACAGGGGGTCGATAGCAATCAGCCCCAGCATTTT

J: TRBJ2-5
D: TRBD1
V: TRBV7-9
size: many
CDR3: CASSSLDSDRSGKTQYF
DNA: TGTGCCAGCAGCTCCCTGGACTCGGACAGGTCAGGAAAGACCCAGTACTTC

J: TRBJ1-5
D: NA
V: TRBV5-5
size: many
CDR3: CASSLGGWSNQPQHF
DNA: TGTGCCAGCAGCTTGGGGGGCTGGAGCAATCAGCCCCAGCATTTT

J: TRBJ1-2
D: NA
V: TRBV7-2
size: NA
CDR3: CASSQDFSEGYGYTF
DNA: TGTGCCAGCAGCCAAGATTTCTCGGAGGGCTATGGCTACACCTTC